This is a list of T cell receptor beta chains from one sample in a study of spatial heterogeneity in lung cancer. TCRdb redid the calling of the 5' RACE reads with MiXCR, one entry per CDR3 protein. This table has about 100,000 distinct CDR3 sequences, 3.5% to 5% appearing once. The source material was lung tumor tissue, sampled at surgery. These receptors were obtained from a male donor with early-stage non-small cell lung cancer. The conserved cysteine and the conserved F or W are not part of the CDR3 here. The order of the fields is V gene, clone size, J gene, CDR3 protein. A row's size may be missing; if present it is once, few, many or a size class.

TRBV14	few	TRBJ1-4	ASSPLPGAGNEKLF
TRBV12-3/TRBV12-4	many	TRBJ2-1	ASTTGTSDYNEQF
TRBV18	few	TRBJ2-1	ASSSAGGSNEQF
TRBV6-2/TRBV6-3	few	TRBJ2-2	ASSLAGAVDGELF
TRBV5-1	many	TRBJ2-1	ASSLGLAGGLQF
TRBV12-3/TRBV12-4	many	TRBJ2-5	ASSGTSGSLRETQY
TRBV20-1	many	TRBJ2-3	SADRTGTYTDTQY
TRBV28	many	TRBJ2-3	ASSFVTGRTDTQY
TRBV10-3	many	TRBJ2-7	AISDPGTTYEQY
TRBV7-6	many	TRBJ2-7	ASSLGAERDTYEQY
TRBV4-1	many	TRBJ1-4	ASSQVVREKLF
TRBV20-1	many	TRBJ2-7	SARGLAGLSYEQY
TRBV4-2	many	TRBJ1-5	ASSQGSDRGYWPQH
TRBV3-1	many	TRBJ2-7	ASSQTTAYYEQY
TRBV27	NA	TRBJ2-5	ASSLSQGGETQY
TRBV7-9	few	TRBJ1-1	ANKNRNTEAF
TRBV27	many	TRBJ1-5	ASSAGTGGQPQH
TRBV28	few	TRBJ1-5	ASSFYGGPHQPQH
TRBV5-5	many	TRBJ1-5	ASSQGHRGDQPQH
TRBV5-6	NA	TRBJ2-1	ACSLVGTSGSSYNEQF
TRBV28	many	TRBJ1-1	ASSPHRGGLNTEAF
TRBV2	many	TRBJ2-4	ASRDWFSGRSAAKNIQY
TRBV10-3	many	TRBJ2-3	ATSPEADTQY
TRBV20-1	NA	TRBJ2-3	SASLAGGADTQY
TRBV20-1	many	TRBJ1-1	SARVGGNTEAF
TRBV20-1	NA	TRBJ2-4	SAGTGSGIQY
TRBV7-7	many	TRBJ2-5	ASSFGAGVQETQY
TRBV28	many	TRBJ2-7	ASSLPITGTSSGEQY
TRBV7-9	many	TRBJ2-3	ASSSRLGTDTQY
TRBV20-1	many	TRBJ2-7	SATGTSAYEQY
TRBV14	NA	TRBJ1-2	ASSQVPGGVDGYT
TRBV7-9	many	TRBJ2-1	ASSGGRREHNEQF
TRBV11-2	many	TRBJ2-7	ASSLGLSWKQY
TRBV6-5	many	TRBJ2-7	ASSYPTGRDYEQY
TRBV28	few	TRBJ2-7	ATTFGGGYEQY
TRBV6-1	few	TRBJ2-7	ASSTGWGGAGNEQY
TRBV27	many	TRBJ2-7	ASSNLDADEQY
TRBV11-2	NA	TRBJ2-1	ASRDTRGIGYNEQF
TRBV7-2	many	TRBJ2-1	ASSLETGTSSYNEQF
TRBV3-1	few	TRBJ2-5	ASSQTSGQETQY
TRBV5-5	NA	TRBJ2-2	ASSLAGDVGELF
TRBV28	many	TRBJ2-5	ASSPMAGRSGETQY
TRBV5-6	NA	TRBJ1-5	ASSRHGQYNQPQH
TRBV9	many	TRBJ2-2	ASSLPSVSGELF